Detailed here is one T cell receptor (beta chain). Its specificity is unknown. As defined, naive CD8 cells were CD45RO-negative and positively selected for CCR7, with terminally differentiated effector memory CD45RA+ cells excluded. This entry is derived from a study of shared clonotypes between healthy human individuals. Study-wide results and caveats: The study generally estimated greater richness for naive than memory subsets. Expectations were that clonotype sharing among donors would be affected by sequencing depth.

Clones were read by immunoSEQ multiplex PCR, and TCRdb kept only the in-frame ones, dropping some. The table shows around 2,000,000 clones, with less than 95% occurring only once. Per the germline V gene, CDR1 is MNHEY and CDR2 is SMNVEV (reference sequence). The CDR3 spans 15 residues. V dropped 6 bases and J dropped 3 bases, with 14 bases sitting between them. The sequence derives from a man between 18 and 29 years old in good health. The chain carries TRBV27 and TRBJ2-2; D possibly corresponds to TRBD1 (6 bases). Sample: naive CD8+ T cells sorted from blood. CDR3 in amino acids: CASSPGRGDTGELFF. CDR3 nucleotide sequence: TGTGCCAGCAGCCCCGGCAGGGGAGACACCGGGGAGCTGTTTTTT.